This T cell receptor (beta chain) was recovered during a study of CD8 T cells in Susac syndrome. For this clonotype: Its specificity is unknown.

RNA in amounts of roughly 0.5 to 1 ug was reverse transcribed with random hexamers. The amplification used immunoSEQ multiplex PCR on TCR beta CDR3; it spanned 54 Vbeta and 13 Jbeta. TCRdb itself ran the immunoSEQ multiplex PCR reads through MiXCR, one entry per CDR3 protein. In the table there are about 280,000 distinct CDR3 sequences, 85% of which are singletons. With 1 base removed from V and 10 bases from J, the gap between germline ends came to 10 bases. The CDR3 is made up of 12 amino acids. CDR1 is MGHRA, CDR2 YSYEKL, per germline. Sequencing of TCR beta was performed on blood CD8+ T cells and on blood CD4+ T cells. CD8+ and CD4+ T cells were negatively isolated; TEMRA cells were FACS-enriched. Findings of the study overall: The authors acknowledged that the study's TCR sequencing and HLA analysis involved relatively few individuals.

The rearrangement joins TRBV4-1 to TRBJ1-1; possible D gene TRBD1, 5 bases. Sequenced sample: CD8+ T cells from PBMCs. This TCR was recovered from a human donor with multiple sclerosis. The CDR3 spells CASSQVGGGAFF. DNA of the CDR3: TGCGCCAGCAGCCAAGTCGGGGGGGGAGCTTTCTTT.